This T cell receptor beta chain was profiled in a study of tumor-infiltrating lymphocytes in primary liver carcinoma. Study as a whole: Surgeons treated the primary liver carcinoma of the patients by surgical resection.

This clonotype came up many times. The authors made TCR beta cDNA from about 500 ng total RNA with a constant-region primer. Generation of the TCR beta libraries relied on three nested multiplex PCR rounds using slightly modified ARM-PCR. A C-beta reverse primer and TRBV1-TRBV30 forward primers served in each of the first two PCR rounds, at around 10 cycles apiece. TCRdb ran MiXCR on the multiplex PCR reads and lists one entry per CDR3 protein. The table has a few hundred thousand distinct CDR3 sequences, approximately 58% seen once. It was unsorted whole blood that yielded blood RNA, and germline DNA was also extracted. Patients were chronically HBV-infected and treatment-naive. In advance of surgery, approximately 4 milliliters of peripheral blood were collected. The CDR3 totals 13 residues. After removal of 5 bases from V and 6 bases from J, the junction contained 3 bases not matched to a gene.

The TCR was taken from a woman younger than 45 with primary liver carcinoma and hepatitis B virus infection. The J gene is TRBJ2-7, the V gene TRBV12-3 or TRBV12-4; 11 bases match TRBD1. Sequencing was carried out using peripheral blood. CDR3 amino acids: CASSGQGAGEQYF. As DNA, the CDR3 is TGTGCCAGCAGTGGACAGGGGGCGGGCGAGCAGTACTTC.